The subject of this entry is one T cell receptor (beta chain). This record belongs to a study of blood T cell repertoires in COVID-19. At the level of the study: Researchers got acute and convalescent COVID-19 samples from the United States, Italy and Spain.

Clones were read by immunoSEQ multiplex PCR, and TCRdb kept only the in-frame ones, dropping some. The table has about 170,000 clones, around 83% seen once. The CDR3 sequence is 12 residues long. Germline-derived CDR1 and CDR2 are SQVTM and ANQGSEA. Trimming took 0 bases from V and 12 from J, leaving 12 bases between them. This sequence originates from a woman in her 70s who had recovered from COVID-19. This chain links TRBV29-1 with TRBJ2-1; the D gene is possibly TRBD2 (6 bases). Sequencing used peripheral blood. The CDR3, as DNA: TGCAGCGTTGAAGATCTAGGAGGGAGGCAGTTCTTC. Residues: CSVEDLGGRQFF.